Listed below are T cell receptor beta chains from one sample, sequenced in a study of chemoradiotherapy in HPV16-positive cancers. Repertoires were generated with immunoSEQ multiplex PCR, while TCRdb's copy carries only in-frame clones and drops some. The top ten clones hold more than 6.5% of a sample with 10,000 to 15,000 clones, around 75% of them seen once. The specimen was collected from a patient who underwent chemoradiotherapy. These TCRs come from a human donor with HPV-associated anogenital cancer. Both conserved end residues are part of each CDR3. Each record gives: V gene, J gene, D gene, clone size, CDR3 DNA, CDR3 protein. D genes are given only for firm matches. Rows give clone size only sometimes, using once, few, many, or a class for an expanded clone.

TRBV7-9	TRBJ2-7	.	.	TGTGCCAGCAGCTTAGGGGGTGTGTCCTACGAGCAGTACTTC	CASSLGGVSYEQYF
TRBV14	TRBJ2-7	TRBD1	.	TGTGCCAGCAGCCTTCGACAGGGAAGGTCCTACGAGCAGTACTTC	CASSLRQGRSYEQYF
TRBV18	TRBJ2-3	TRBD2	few	TGTGCCAGCTCACCACCGCGGGCGGGAGGGATCACAGATACGCAGTATTTT	CASSPPRAGGITDTQYF
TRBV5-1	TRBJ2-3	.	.	TGCGCCAGCAGCCCACAGGTTAGCACAGATACGCAGTATTTT	CASSPQVSTDTQYF
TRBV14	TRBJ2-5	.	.	TGTGCCAGCAGTCGGCAGCTTCAAGAGACCCAGTACTTC	CASSRQLQETQYF
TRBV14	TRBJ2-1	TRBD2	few	TGTGCCAGCAGCCTTCCCTTGCTAGCGGGAGTTAAGGGTGAGCAGTTCTTC	CASSLPLLAGVKGEQFF
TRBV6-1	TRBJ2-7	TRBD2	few	TGTGCCAGCAGTGTGGCTAGCGGGAGCTCCTACGAGCAGTACTTC	CASSVASGSSYEQYF
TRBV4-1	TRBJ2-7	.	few	TGCGCCAGCAGCCAGGAAAGACAGACGACCTACGAGCAGTACTTC	CASSQERQTTYEQYF
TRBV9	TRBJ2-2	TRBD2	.	TGTGCCAGCAGCGTAGCGGGAGGGGAGGGGGAGCTGTTTTTT	CASSVAGGEGELFF
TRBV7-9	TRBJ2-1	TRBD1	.	TGTGCCAGCAGCTTTTTTCGGACAGGGCGTAATGAGCAGTTCTTC	CASSFFRTGRNEQFF
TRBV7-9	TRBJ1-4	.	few	TGTGCCAGCAGCTTAGGGTCGGGGATTAATGAAAAACTGTTTTTT	CASSLGSGINEKLFF
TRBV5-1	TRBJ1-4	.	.	TGCGCCAGCCGCTCGGCCGGGCCTAATGAAAAACTGTTTTTT	CASRSAGPNEKLFF
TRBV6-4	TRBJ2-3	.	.	TGTGCCAGCAGTGTAATAGCGGGCACAGATACGCAGTATTTT	CASSVIAGTDTQYF
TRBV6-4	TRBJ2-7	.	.	TGTGCCAGCGCCGAAGAAGCCCTGGGGTCCTACGAGCAGTACTTC	CASAEEALGSYEQYF
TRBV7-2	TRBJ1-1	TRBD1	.	TGTGCCAGCAGCCTAGGACAGGGTCGATGGAACACTGAAGCTTTCTTT	CASSLGQGRWNTEAFF
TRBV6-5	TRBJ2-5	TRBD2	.	TGTGCCAGCAGTTCCGAGGTAGCGGGAGTTCAAGAGACCCAGTACTTC	CASSSEVAGVQETQYF